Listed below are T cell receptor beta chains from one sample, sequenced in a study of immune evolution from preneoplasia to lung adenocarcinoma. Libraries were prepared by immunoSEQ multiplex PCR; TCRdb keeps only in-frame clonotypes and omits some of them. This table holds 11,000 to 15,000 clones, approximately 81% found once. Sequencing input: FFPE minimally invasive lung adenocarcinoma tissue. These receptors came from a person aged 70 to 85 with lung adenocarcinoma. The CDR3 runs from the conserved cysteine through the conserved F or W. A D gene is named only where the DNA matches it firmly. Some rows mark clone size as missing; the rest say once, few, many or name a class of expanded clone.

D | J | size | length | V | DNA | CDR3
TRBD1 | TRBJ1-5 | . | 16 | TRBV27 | TGTGCCAGCAGTTTATTGGGCAGGGGGGAAGGACAGCCCCAGCATTTT | CASSLLGRGEGQPQHF
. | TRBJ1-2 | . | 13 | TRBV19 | TGTGCCAGTAGTCCCCGGGGGGCTCGAGGCTACACCTTC | CASSPRGARGYTF
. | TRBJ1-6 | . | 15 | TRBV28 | TGTGCCAGCAGCCAAAGGGGGACACGGGATTCACCCCTCCACTTT | CASSQRGTRDSPLHF
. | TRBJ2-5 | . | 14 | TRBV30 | TGTGCCTGGATGACAGAAGGGATCCAAGAGACCCAGTACTTC | CAWMTEGIQETQYF
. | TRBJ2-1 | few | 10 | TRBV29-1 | TGCAGCGTTGGGAGGGATGAGCAGTTCTTC | CSVGRDEQFF
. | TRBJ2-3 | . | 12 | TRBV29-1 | TGCAGCGTCGGGGACCACACAGATACGCAGTATTTT | CSVGDHTDTQYF
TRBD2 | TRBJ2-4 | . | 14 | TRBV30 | TGTGCCTCTACAACCGGGGGGGCCAAAAACATTCAGTACTTC | CASTTGGAKNIQYF
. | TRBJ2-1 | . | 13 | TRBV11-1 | TGTGCCAGCAGCTTAGGAACTCAGGCTGGGCAGTTCTTC | CASSLGTQAGQFF
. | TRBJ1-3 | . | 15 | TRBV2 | TGTGCCAGCAGTGAGGGGGTAGGCACTGGAAACACCATATATTTT | CASSEGVGTGNTIYF
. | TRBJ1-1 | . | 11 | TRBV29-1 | TGCAGCGTTGGGGTGAACACTGAAGCTTTCTTT | CSVGVNTEAFF
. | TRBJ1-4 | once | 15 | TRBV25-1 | TGTGCCAGCAGTGAACAGGGGAGTAGTAATGAAAAACTGTTTTTT | CASSEQGSSNEKLFF
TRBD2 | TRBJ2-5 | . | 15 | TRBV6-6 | TGTGCCAGCAGTTACTCAACTAGCGGGGGGTCACAATCTTACTTC | CASSYSTSGGSQSYF
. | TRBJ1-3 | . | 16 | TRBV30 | TGTGCCTGGAGTACCGGGACGTTTTCGACTGGAAACACCATATATTTT | CAWSTGTFSTGNTIYF
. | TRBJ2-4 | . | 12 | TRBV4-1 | TGCGCCAGCAGCCAAGATTTAGACATTCAGTACTTC | CASSQDLDIQYF
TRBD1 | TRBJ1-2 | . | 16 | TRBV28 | TGTGCCAGCAGACTCCCCTCAGGGGGCGGTCGTTATGGCTACACCTTC | CASRLPSGGGRYGYTF
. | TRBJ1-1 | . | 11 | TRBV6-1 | TGTGCCAGCAGTGCCCGCATTGAAGCTTTCTTT | CASSARIEAFF
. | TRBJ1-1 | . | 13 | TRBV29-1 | TGCAGCGTCGATACGGGCCTCATAGAGGGAGCTTTCTTT | CSVDTGLIEGAFF
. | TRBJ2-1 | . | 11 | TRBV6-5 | TGTGCCAGCACTAACGGCTATGAGCAGTTCTTC | CASTNGYEQFF
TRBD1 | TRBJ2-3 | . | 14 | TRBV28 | TGTGCCAGCAGTTCTACAGGGGCAGGGGATACGCAGTATTTT | CASSSTGAGDTQYF
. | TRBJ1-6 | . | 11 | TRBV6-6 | TGTGCCAGCAGTTACGAGGGACCCCTCCACTTT | CASSYEGPLHF